This TCR beta chain derives from a study of blood T cell repertoires in COVID-19. The protocol was immunoSEQ multiplex PCR, while the TCRdb copy is restricted to in-frame clones and leaves out a portion. The data hold 110,000 to 150,000 clones, with 90% observed a single time. This receptor was identified in a woman aged 80 or over with acute or convalescent COVID-19. Sequencing used peripheral blood.

The CDR3, as DNA: TGCGCCAGCAGCCTAACCGGGACAGGGGCCGAGCAGTACTTC. This codes for CASSLTGTGAEQYF. This chain uses TRBV4-3 with TRBJ2-7; TRBD1 matches at 10 bases. V lost 4 bases and J lost 6; bases outside the gene matches: 6. This CDR3 contains 14 residues. CDR1 LGHNA and CDR2 YSLEER come from the germline V gene.